Listed here are 21 T cell receptor beta chains from one sample, sequenced in a study of cytomegalovirus exposure and HLA in healthy donors (dated by TCRdb to the late 2010s). Library prep was done by the immunoSEQ multiplex PCR assay. For the multiplex PCR, a mixture combining 60 forward primers for TCR Vbeta segments and 13 reverse primers for TCR Jbeta segments was used. TCRdb holds this immuneACCESS table with in-frame rearrangements only. Some clones are missing; in checked studies, unresolved V genes explain under half, and the rest has no known cause. This sample gives over 130,000 clones in total; roughly 80% of them show up just once. Together, the top ten hold over 1% of the sample. The sample comprised PBMCs. Every receptor here comes from a female donor in good health and CMV-seronegative.

The count of this clone is one. This chain uses TRBV28 with TRBJ2-5; D is possibly TRBD1 (5 bases). V lost 6 bases, J lost 5 bases, and 13 bases lay in between. The CDR3 runs to 13 residues. CDR1 and CDR2 (germline): MDHEN, SYDVKM. CDR3 residues: CASSSRVMETQYF. CDR3 sequence (DNA): TGTGCCAGCAGCTCCAGGGTGATGGAGACCCAGTACTTC.

This chain joins TRBV25-1 and TRBJ2-7; 7 bases are a match to TRBD1. CDR1 and CDR2 (germline): MGHDK, SYGVNS. The CDR3 is made up of 15 amino acids. V lost 4 bases to trimming and J lost 6 bases; unmatched junction nucleotides: 12. The CDR3 coding sequence is TGTGCCAGCAGTGGAGGGGGCGCCGCCTCTCGCGAGCAGTACTTC. Protein product: CASSGGGAASREQYF.

The chain has TRBV29-1 and TRBJ1-1; no clear D. V lost 5 bases, J lost 1 base, and 5 bases lay in between. This CDR3 contains 11 residues. Germline V gene lookup returns CDR1 SQVTM and CDR2 ANQGSEA. CDR3: CSVQENTEAFF. CDR3 DNA: TGCAGCGTTCAGGAGAACACTGAAGCTTTCTTT.

This clone turned up a few times. The V and J genes are TRBV2 and TRBJ2-3; D might be TRBD2 (6 bases). Per the germline V gene, CDR1 is SNHLY and CDR2 is FYNNEI. The V and J ends lost 7 bases and 0 bases respectively, with 8 bases between them. The CDR3 runs to 13 residues. The CDR3 spells CASTSVSTDTQYF. The CDR3 nucleotides read TGTGCCAGCACTAGCGTCAGCACAGATACGCAGTATTTT.

V is TRBV13 and J is TRBJ2-1; the D gene is possibly TRBD2 (5 bases). V dropped 4 bases and J dropped 15 bases, with 13 bases sitting between them. Germline V gene lookup returns CDR1 PRHDT and CDR2 FYEKMQ (reference sequence). The CDR3 is 11 residues long. CDR3 amino acids: CASSYDYRVFF. The DNA of the CDR3 is TGTGCCAGCAGCTACGACTATAGAGTGTTCTTC.

There are a few counts of this clone. This chain connects TRBV28 to TRBJ2-4; D not certain. The CDR3 is 13 residues long. Between the trimmed V and J ends, which lost 3 bases and 7 bases, there was a span of 10 bases. Germline CDR1 MDHEN, CDR2 SYDVKM. This CDR3 is CASSLAGLNIQYF. CDR3 sequence (DNA): TGTGCCAGCAGTTTGGCCGGGTTGAACATTCAGTACTTC.

The V call is TRBV30, the J call TRBJ1-1, with no clear D. Germline lookup yields CDR1 GTSNPN and CDR2 SVGIG (reference sequence). The CDR3 is 11 amino acids. V lost 4 bases and J 2 bases, leaving 5 bases between the germline ends. As DNA, the CDR3 is TGTGCCTGGAAAGCTAACACTGAAGCTTTCTTT. It encodes CAWKANTEAFF. The full variable domain, rest sourced from reference TRBV30 and TRBJ1-1, is SQTIHQWPATLVQPVGSPLSLECTVEGTSNPNLYWYRQAAGRGLQLLFYSVGIGQISSEVPQNLSASRPQDRQFILSSKKLLLSDSGFYLCAWKANTEAFFGQGTRLTVV.

The chain combines TRBV28 with TRBJ2-5; 8 bases are a match to TRBD1. In germline, CDR1 is MDHEN, CDR2 SYDVKM. This CDR3 spans 14 amino acids. The junction had 3 bases not matched to a gene; V was cut back by 4 bases and J by 2 bases. The chain's CDR3 is CASSSGQGQETQYF. DNA of the CDR3: TGTGCCAGCAGTTCCGGACAGGGACAAGAGACCCAGTACTTC.

This clone has only one observation. The chain carries TRBV4-2 and TRBJ2-7; 11 bases agree with TRBD1. CDR1 and CDR2 (germline): LGHNA, YNFKEQ. This CDR3 is built from 15 residues. Trimming cost V 1 base and J 4 bases; bases outside gene matches: 3. The CDR3 protein is CASSQGTGGKYEQYF. DNA for the CDR3: TGTGCCAGCAGCCAAGGGACAGGGGGCAAGTACGAGCAGTACTTC.

CDR3 bases: TGTGCCAGCAGCGTAGGATTAAGTGGACAGGGTTGGACCGGGGAGCTGTTTTTT. Protein product: CASSVGLSGQGWTGELFF. This chain joins TRBV9 and TRBJ2-2, with TRBD1 identical over 8 bases. In germline, CDR1 is SGDLS, CDR2 YYNGEE. Unmatched junction bases numbered 12, after V lost 0 bases and J lost 5 bases. The CDR3 has 18 amino acids.

V gene TRBV27 combines with J gene TRBJ2-3; TRBD2 matches 11 bases. V lost 3 bases, J lost 5 bases, and 1 base stayed unmatched. Germline values: CDR1 MNHEY, CDR2 SMNVEV (reference sequence). The CDR3 sequence is 14 residues long. As DNA, the CDR3 is TGTGCCAGCAGTTTCGGGACTAGCGGAGATACGCAGTATTTT. Translating it yields CASSFGTSGDTQYF.

The chain has TRBV7-2 and TRBJ2-7, with TRBD2 matching 7 bases. The germline CDR1 and CDR2 sequences are SGHTA and FQGNSA. V dropped 6 bases and J dropped 2; count of bases not matched to a gene: 4. The CDR3 has 13 amino acids. The CDR3: CASRDGLAYEQYF. DNA for the CDR3: TGTGCCAGCAGAGACGGACTAGCCTACGAGCAGTACTTC.

The chain employs TRBV19 and TRBJ2-1, with 11 bases matching TRBD2. Trimming removed 1 base from V and 9 bases from J; junction bases left unmatched: 2. Germline values: CDR1 LNHDA, CDR2 SQIVND (reference sequence). The CDR3 contains 14 residues. The CDR3 here is CASSIATSGSEQFF. CDR3 bases: TGTGCCAGTAGTATAGCTACTAGCGGGAGTGAGCAGTTCTTC.

The chain employs TRBV29-1 and TRBJ2-7; possible D gene TRBD2, 6 bases. This CDR3 has 13 residues. V gave up 4 bases and J gave up 3 bases, with 13 bases separating them. In germline, CDR1 is SQVTM, CDR2 ANQGSEA. DNA for the CDR3: TGCAGCGTTGGGGACTCAGGCCTCTACGAGCAGTACTTC. As protein: CSVGDSGLYEQYF.

This sequence joins TRBV6-1 and TRBJ1-2; 8 nucleotides align to TRBD1. The CDR3 sequence is 15 residues long. Per germline, CDR1 MNHNS and CDR2 SASEGT. V shed 4 bases, J shed 4 bases, and the junction held 8 bases outside the gene matches. CDR3 residues: CASSGSGTGLYGYTF. In DNA, the CDR3 is TGTGCCAGCAGTGGATCCGGGACAGGACTCTATGGCTACACCTTC.

The rearrangement links TRBV19 to TRBJ2-7; the D gene is possibly TRBD1 (5 bases). Germline CDR1 and CDR2: LNHDA and SQIVND (reference sequence). The CDR3 runs 13 residues. V shed 1 base and J shed 6 bases, with 10 bases lying between them. The DNA for the CDR3 is TGTGCCAGTAGTATAGGAAGGGGCGGCGAGCAGTACTTC. This sequence encodes CASSIGRGGEQYF.

This rearrangement joins TRBV18 to TRBJ2-7; 7 nucleotides line up with TRBD2. The CDR3 runs to 14 residues. The germline CDR1 and CDR2 sequences are KGHSH and LQKENI. The trim removed 0 bases at V and 4 bases at J, leaving 3 bases unmatched. The CDR3 is CASSPPGTTYEQYF. The CDR3 coding sequence is TGTGCCAGCTCACCACCCGGGACTACGTACGAGCAGTACTTC.

This clone was counted only a few times. V and J are TRBV29-1 and TRBJ2-1, with a possible D match to TRBD2 (7 bases). The CDR3 consists of 16 residues. With 1 base removed from V and 4 bases from J, the gap between germline ends came to 17 bases. Germline assignment: CDR1 SQVTM and CDR2 ANQGSEA. The CDR3 is CSVEVATGGVYNEQFF. CDR3 DNA sequence: TGCAGCGTTGAAGTTGCCACGGGGGGCGTGTACAATGAGCAGTTCTTC.

The V and J genes are TRBV19 and TRBJ2-5; 8 bases agree with TRBD2. The V segment lost 5 bases and the J segment 6 bases; nucleotides outside the gene matches: 5. There are 13 residues in the CDR3. The germline CDR1 and CDR2 sequences are LNHDA and SQIVND (reference sequence). In DNA, the CDR3 is TGTGCCAGTAGTGGTAGCGGGATTAAGACCCAGTACTTC. Residues: CASSGSGIKTQYF. The complete variable domain, with remaining parts taken from reference TRBV19 and TRBJ2-5, reads DGGITQSPKYLFRKEGQNVTLSCEQNLNHDAMYWYRQDPGQGLRLIYYSQIVNDFQKGDIAEGYSVSREKKESFPLTVTSAQKNPTAFYLCASSGSGIKTQYFGPGTRLLVL.

The chain employs TRBV2 and TRBJ1-5; unclear D gene. V was clipped by 3 bases and J by 4 bases, with 13 bases between them. Germline lookup yields CDR1 SNHLY and CDR2 FYNNEI. The length of the CDR3 is 15 residues. The CDR3 reads CASSDEGDLNQPQHF. The DNA of the CDR3 is TGTGCCAGCAGTGATGAGGGAGACCTAAATCAGCCCCAGCATTTT.

This chain joins TRBV28 and TRBJ1-5; D remains unclear. The CDR3 runs 13 residues. CDR1 and CDR2 from the germline V gene are MDHEN and SYDVKM. V was pared by 3 bases and J by 10 bases, with 13 bases between. The CDR3 bases are TGTGCCAGCAGTTTGGAGCCCCCCTTACCCCAGCATTTT. Translating gives CASSLEPPLPQHF.